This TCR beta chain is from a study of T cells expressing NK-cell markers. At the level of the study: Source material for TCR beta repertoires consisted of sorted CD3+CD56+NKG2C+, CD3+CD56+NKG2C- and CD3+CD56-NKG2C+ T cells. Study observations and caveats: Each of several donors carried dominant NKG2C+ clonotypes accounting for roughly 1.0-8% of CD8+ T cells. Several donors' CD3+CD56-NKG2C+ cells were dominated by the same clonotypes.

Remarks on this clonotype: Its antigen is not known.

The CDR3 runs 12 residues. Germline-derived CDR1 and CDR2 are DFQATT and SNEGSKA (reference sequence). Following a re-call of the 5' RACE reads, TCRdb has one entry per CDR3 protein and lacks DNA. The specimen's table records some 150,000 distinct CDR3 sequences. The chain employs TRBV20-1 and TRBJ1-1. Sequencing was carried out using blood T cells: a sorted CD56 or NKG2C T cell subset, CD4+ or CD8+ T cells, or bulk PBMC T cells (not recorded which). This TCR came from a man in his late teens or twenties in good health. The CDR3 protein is CSARPAAAEAFF.